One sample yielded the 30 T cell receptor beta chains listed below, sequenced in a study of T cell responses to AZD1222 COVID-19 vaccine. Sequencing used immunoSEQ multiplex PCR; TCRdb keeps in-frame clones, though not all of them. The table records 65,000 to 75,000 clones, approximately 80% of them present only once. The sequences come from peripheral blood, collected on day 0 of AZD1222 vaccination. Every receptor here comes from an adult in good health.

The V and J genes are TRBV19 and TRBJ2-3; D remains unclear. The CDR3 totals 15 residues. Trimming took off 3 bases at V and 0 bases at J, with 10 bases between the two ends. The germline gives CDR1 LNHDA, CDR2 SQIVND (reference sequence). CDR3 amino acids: CASSMASPSTDTQYF. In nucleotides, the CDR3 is TGTGCCAGTAGTATGGCTTCTCCCAGCACAGATACGCAGTATTTT.

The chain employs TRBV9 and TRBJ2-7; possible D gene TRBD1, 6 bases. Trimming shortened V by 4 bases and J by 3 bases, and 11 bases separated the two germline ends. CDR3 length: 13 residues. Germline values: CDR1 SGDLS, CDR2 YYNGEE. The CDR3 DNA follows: TGTGCCAGCAGCCCCGAGGGGGACTACGAGCAGTACTTC. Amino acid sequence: CASSPEGDYEQYF. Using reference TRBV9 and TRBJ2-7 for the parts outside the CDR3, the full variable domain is DSGVTQTPKHLITATGQRVTLRCSPRSGDLSVYWYQQSLDQGLQFLIQYYNGEERAKGNILERFSAQQFPDLHSELNLSSLELGDSALYFCASSPEGDYEQYFGPGTRLTVT.

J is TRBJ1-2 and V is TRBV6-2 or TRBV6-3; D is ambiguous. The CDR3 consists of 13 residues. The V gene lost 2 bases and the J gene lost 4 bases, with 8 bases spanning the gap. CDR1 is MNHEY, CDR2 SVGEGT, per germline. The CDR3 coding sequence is TGTGCCAGCAGTTACAGGGCGGGCTATGGCTACACCTTC. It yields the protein CASSYRAGYGYTF.

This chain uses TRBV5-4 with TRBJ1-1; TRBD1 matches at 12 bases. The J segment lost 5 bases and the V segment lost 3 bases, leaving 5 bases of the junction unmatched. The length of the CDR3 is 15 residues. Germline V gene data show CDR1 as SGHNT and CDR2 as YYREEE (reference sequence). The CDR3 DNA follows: TGTGCCAGCAGCTCCGGGACAGGGGGCGCTACTGAAGCTTTCTTT. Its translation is CASSSGTGGATEAFF.

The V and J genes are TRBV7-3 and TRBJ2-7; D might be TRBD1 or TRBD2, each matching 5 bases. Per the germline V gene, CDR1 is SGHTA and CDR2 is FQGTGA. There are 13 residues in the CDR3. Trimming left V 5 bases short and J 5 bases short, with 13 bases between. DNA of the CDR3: TGTGCCAGCAGCCTTGAGAGGGGCCACGAGCAGTACTTC. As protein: CASSLERGHEQYF.

DNA for the CDR3: TGTGCCAGCAGCCGAGACAGGTACTCCTACGAGCAGTACTTC. Translation: CASSRDRYSYEQYF. The chain links TRBV7-3 to TRBJ2-7; a possible D gene is TRBD1 (6 bases). Germline-derived CDR1 and CDR2 are SGHTA and FQGTGA. This CDR3 spans 14 amino acids. V lost 5 bases, J lost 0 bases, and 11 bases lay in between. Using reference TRBV7-3 and TRBJ2-7 for the parts outside the CDR3, the full variable domain is GAGVSQTPSNKVTEKGKYVELRCDPISGHTALYWYRQSLGQGPEFLIYFQGTGAADDSGLPNDRFFAVRPEGSVSTLKIQRTERGDSAVYLCASSRDRYSYEQYFGPGTRLTVT.

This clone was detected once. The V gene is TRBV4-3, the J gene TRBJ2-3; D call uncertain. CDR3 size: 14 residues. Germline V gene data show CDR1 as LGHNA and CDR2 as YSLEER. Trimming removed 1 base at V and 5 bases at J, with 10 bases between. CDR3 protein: CASSQGPRQDTQYF. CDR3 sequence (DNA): TGCGCCAGCAGCCAAGGCCCGAGACAAGATACGCAGTATTTT.

The CDR3 sequence is CASSLAQGRNTIYF. The DNA of the CDR3 is TGTGCCAGCAGTTTGGCACAGGGAAGAAACACCATATATTTT. The V call is TRBV28, the J call TRBJ1-3; perhaps TRBD1 as D (6 bases). V lost 3 bases to trimming and J lost 5 bases, with 11 bases between them. From germline, CDR1 is MDHEN and CDR2 SYDVKM. This CDR3 is built from 14 residues. The whole variable domain, filled in from reference TRBV28 and TRBJ1-3, reads DVKVTQSSRYLVKRTGEKVFLECVQDMDHENMFWYRQDPGLGLRLIYFSYDVKMKEKGDIPEGYSVSREKKERFSLILESASTNQTSMYLCASSLAQGRNTIYFGEGSWLTVV.

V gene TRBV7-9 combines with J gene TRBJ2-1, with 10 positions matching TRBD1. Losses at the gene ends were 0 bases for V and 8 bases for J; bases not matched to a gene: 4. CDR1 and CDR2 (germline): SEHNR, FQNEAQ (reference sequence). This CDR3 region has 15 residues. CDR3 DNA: TGTGCCAGCAGCTTAGCTGGGACAGGGGTCGATGAGCAGTTCTTC. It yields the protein CASSLAGTGVDEQFF.

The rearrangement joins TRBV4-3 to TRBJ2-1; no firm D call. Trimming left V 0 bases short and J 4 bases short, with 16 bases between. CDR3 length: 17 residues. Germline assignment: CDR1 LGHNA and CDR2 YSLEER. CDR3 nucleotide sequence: TGCGCCAGCAGCCAAGACCCTCTCCGACTCGGATACAATGAGCAGTTCTTC. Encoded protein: CASSQDPLRLGYNEQFF.

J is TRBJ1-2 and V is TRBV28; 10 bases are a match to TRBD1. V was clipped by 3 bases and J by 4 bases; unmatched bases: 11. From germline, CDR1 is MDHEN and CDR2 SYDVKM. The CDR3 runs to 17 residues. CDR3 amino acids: CASSFWDRGAVIYGYTF. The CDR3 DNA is TGTGCCAGCAGTTTCTGGGACAGGGGCGCAGTAATCTATGGCTACACCTTC.

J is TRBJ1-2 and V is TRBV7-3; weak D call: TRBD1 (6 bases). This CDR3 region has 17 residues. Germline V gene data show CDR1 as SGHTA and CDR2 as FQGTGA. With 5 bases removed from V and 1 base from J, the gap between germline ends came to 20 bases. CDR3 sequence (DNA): TGTGCCAGCAGCCCCGATCACTCACAGGGCCTTAACTATGGCTACACCTTC. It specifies CASSPDHSQGLNYGYTF.

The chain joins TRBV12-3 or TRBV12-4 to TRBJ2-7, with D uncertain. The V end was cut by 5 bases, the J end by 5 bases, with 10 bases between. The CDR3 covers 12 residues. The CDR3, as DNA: TGTGCCAGCAGTCCGGTCTTTGACGAGCAGTACTTC. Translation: CASSPVFDEQYF.

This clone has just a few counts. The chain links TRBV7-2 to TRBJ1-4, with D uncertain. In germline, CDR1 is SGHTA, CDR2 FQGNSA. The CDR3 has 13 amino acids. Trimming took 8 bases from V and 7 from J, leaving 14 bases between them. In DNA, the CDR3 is TGTGCCAGCGCTTTCCCACCCGGTGAAAAACTGTTTTTT. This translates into CASAFPPGEKLFF.

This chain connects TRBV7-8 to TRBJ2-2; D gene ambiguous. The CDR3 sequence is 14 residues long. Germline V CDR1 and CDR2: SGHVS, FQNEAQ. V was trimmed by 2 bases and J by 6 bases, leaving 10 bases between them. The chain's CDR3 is CASSLIGESGELFF. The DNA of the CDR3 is TGTGCCAGCAGCTTAATAGGAGAGTCCGGGGAGCTGTTTTTT.

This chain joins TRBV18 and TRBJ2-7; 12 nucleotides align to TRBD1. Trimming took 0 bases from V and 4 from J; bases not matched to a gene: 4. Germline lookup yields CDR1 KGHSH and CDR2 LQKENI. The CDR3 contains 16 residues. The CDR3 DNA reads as TGTGCCAGCTCACCACCTCTGGGACAGGGGGCTTACGAGCAGTACTTC. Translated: CASSPPLGQGAYEQYF.

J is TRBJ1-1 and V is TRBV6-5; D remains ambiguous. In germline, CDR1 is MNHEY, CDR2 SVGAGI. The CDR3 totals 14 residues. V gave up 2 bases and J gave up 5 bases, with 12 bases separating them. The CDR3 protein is CASSYGGYGTEAFF. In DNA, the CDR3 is TGTGCCAGCAGTTACGGCGGGTACGGGACTGAAGCTTTCTTT.

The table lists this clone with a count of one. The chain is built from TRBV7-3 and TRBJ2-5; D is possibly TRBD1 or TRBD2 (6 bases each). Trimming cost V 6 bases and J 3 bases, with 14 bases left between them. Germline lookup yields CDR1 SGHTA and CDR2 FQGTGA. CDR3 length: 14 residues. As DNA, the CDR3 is TGTGCCAGCAGTCCTGGGGGCGGGGAAGAGACCCAGTACTTC. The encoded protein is CASSPGGGEETQYF.

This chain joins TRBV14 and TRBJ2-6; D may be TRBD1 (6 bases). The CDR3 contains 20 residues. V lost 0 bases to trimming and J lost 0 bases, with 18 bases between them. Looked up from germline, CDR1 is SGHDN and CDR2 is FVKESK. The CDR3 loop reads CASSQDFMRGRNSGANVLTF. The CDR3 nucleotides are TGTGCCAGCAGCCAAGATTTTATGAGGGGGAGAAACTCTGGGGCCAACGTCCTGACTTTC.

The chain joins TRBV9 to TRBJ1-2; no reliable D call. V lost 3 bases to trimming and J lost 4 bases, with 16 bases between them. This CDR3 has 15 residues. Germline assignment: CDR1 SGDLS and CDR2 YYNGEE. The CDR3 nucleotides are TGTGCCAGCAGCGCCCTTTATCCTGCGGGCTATGGCTACACCTTC. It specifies CASSALYPAGYGYTF. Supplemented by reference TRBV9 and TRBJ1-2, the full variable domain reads DSGVTQTPKHLITATGQRVTLRCSPRSGDLSVYWYQQSLDQGLQFLIQYYNGEERAKGNILERFSAQQFPDLHSELNLSSLELGDSALYFCASSALYPAGYGYTFGSGTRLTVV.

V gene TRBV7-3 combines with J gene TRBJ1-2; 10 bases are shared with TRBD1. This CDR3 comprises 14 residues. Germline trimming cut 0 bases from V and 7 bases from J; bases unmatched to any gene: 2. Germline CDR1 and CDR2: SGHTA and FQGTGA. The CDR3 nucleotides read TGTGCCAGCAGCTTAACGACAGGGGGCTCTGGCTACACCTTC. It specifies CASSLTTGGSGYTF.

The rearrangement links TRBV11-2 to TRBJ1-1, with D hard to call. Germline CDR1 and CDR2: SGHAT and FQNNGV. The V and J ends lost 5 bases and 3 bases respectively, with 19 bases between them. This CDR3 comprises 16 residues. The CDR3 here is CASSLVAYAGYTEAFF. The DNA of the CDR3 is TGTGCCAGCAGCCTGGTAGCTTACGCGGGTTACACTGAAGCTTTCTTT.

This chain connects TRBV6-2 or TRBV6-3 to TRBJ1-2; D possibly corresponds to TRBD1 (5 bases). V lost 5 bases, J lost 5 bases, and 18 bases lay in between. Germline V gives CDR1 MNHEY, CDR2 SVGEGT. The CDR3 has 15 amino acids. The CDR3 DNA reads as TGTGCCAGCAGTACTCAACCGGACACGAGTTATGGCTACACCTTC. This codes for CASSTQPDTSYGYTF.

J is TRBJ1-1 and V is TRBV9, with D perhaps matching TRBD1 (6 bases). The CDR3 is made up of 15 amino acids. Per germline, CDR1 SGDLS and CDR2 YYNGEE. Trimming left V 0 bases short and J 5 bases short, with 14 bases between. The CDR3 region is CASSVEGGALTEAFF. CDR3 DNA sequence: TGTGCCAGCAGCGTAGAAGGGGGGGCCCTAACTGAAGCTTTCTTT.

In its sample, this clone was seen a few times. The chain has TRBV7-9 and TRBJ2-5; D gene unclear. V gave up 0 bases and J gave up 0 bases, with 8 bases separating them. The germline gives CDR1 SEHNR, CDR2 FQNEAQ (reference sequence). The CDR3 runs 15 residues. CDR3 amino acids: CASSLAGSHQETQYF. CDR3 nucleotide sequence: TGTGCCAGCAGCTTAGCGGGTAGCCACCAAGAGACCCAGTACTTC.

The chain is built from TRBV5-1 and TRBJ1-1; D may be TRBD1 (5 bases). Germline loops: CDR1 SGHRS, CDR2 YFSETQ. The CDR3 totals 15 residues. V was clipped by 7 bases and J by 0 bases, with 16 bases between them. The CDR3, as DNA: TGCGCCAGCGGGGTGGGGGTCCTTATGAACACTGAAGCTTTCTTT. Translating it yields CASGVGVLMNTEAFF.

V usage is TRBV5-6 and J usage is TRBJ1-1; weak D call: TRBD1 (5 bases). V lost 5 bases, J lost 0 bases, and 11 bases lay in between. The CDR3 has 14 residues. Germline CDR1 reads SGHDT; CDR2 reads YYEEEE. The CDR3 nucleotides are TGTGCCAGCAGACTCAGGGATTTGAACACTGAAGCTTTCTTT. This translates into CASRLRDLNTEAFF.

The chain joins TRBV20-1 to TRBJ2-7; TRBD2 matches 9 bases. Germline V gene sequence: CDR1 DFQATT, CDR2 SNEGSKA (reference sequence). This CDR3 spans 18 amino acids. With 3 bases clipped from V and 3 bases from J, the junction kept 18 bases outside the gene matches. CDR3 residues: CSASGAERAGGSLYEQYF. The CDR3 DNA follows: TGCAGTGCTAGTGGCGCCGAGCGGGCGGGAGGGAGTCTCTACGAGCAGTACTTC.

The chain's CDR3 is CASSSGTGGGQPQHF. DNA for the CDR3: TGTGCCAGCAGCTCCGGGACAGGGGGCGGACAGCCCCAGCATTTT. The chain uses TRBV7-2 and TRBJ1-5, with TRBD1 matching over 12 bases. The CDR3 sequence is 15 residues long. V shed 4 bases and J 7 bases; nucleotides not matched to a gene: 5. The germline CDR1 and CDR2 sequences are SGHTA and FQGNSA.

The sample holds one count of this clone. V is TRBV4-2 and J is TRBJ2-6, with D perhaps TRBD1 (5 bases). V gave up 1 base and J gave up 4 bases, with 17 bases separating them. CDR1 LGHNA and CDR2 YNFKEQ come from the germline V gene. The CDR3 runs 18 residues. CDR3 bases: TGTGCCAGCAGCCAAGCGCAGGGCGCCAACGGGGGGGCCAACGTCCTGACTTTC. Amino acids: CASSQAQGANGGANVLTF.